This TCR beta chain was profiled in a study of T cells in Graves' hyperthyroidism and ophthalmopathy. Study-wide findings and caveats: In the analysis, a 13 V-J model separated ophthalmopathy from stable hyperthyroidism. Blood also held most thyroid clonotypes expanded beyond 0.001.

This clonotype has more than one count but fewer than ten. Antigen: not known. CDR3 length: 16 residues. V was cut by 4 bases and J by 0 bases, with 15 bases left in between. TCR beta CDR3 region amplification was performed from RNA transcripts. With the HTBI primer set, the TCR CDR3 went through a first round of RT-PCR. TCRdb used MiXCR to reprocess the multiplex PCR reads, holding one entry per CDR3 protein. This sample carries 270,000 or so distinct CDR3 sequences, less than 30% of them seen once, and the ten largest clones take over 25%. The chain combines TRBV12-3 or TRBV12-4 with TRBJ1-2; D is unresolved. The sequence came from a man between 35 and 55 years old with Graves' hyperthyroidism that later progressed to Graves' ophthalmopathy. Sequenced sample: blood. CDR3 protein: CASSYGTRFANYGYTF. As DNA, the CDR3 is TGTGCCAGCAGTTACGGTACTCGCTTCGCTAACTATGGCTACACCTTC.